The clone carrying this TCR beta chain was recorded a few times. V lost 7 bases, J lost 3 bases, and 13 bases stayed unmatched. CDR3 size: 16 residues. From germline, CDR1 is MDHEN and CDR2 SYDVKM. TCRdb re-called the 5' RACE reads with MiXCR, one entry per CDR3 protein. The sample includes 400,000 to 650,000 distinct CDR3 sequences, 20% to 25% seen only once; the top ten take under 0.95%. The data belong to a study of identical twins. The same data also contributed to another study, on T cells expressing NK-cell markers.

Sequenced: CD4+ T cells sorted from blood. This chain joins TRBV28 and TRBJ2-3; 7 bases agree with TRBD2. This clonotype was obtained from a young woman in good health. The CDR3 sequence is CASTTVRLALTDTQYF. In nucleotides, the CDR3 is TGTGCCAGCACCACCGTCAGACTAGCTCTGACAGATACGCAGTATTTT.